This T cell receptor beta chain was sequenced for a study of shared clonotypes between healthy human individuals. Turning to the study itself: Donors, aged 18 to 49, were a couple of women and three men.

Germline lookup yields CDR1 ENHRY and CDR2 SYGVKD. The CDR3 has 14 amino acids. With 6 bases clipped from V and 5 bases from J, the junction kept 4 bases outside the gene matches. This table comes from immunoSEQ multiplex PCR, and its TCRdb copy is limited to in-frame clones, with some not included. Of over a million clones listed, approximately 70% are singletons. This clone was observed a single time. Its target is not known. The study, taken as a whole, reports: Clonotypes which were not shared had lower generation probabilities than clonotypes that all four donors shared. Sampling covered blood only; tissue repertoires likely differ.

This sequence joins TRBV10-3 and TRBJ1-6; 7 positions match TRBD1. Sequenced material: memory CD4+ T cells sorted from blood. As to subset: CD45RA-negative fraction. This TCR was recovered from a man between 18 and 29 years old in good health. The CDR3 protein is CAISRGQNNSPLHF. The DNA of the CDR3 is TGTGCCATCAGCAGGGGACAGAATAATTCACCCCTCCACTTT.